The 18 T cell receptor beta chains below come from one sample, sequenced in a study of response to subunit inactivated influenza vaccine. Via MiXCR, TCRdb re-called the RT-PCR reads, giving one row per CDR3 protein. Among approximately 680,000 distinct CDR3 sequences listed, approximately 14% were seen once. The sequencing used PBMCs from blood, collected approximately 12 days after vaccination. These receptors were collected from a man aged 45-60 years who received an inactivated influenza vaccine.

The rearrangement uses TRBV18 and TRBJ1-2; D remains ambiguous. CDR1 is KGHSH, CDR2 LQKENI, per germline. This CDR3 is 14 amino acids long. V dropped 6 bases and J dropped 3 bases, with 14 bases sitting between them. The CDR3 protein is CASSGGMRDYGYTF. In DNA, the CDR3 is TGTGCCAGCTCGGGCGGGATGCGAGACTATGGCTACACCTTC. Complete variable domain (other parts from reference TRBV18 and TRBJ1-2): NAGVMQNPRHLVRRRGQEARLRCSPMKGHSHVYWYRQLPEEGLKFMVYLQKENIIDESGMPKERFSAEFPKEGPSILRIQQVVRGDSAAYFCASSGGMRDYGYTFGSGTRLTVV.

The V and J genes are TRBV4-3 and TRBJ2-7; 10 nucleotides agree with TRBD2. This CDR3 comprises 15 residues. Germline-derived CDR1 and CDR2 are LGHNA and YSLEER. V lost 4 bases, J lost 3 bases, and 6 bases stayed unmatched. CDR3 amino acids: CASSRQREGFYEQYF. Written as DNA, the CDR3 is TGCGCCAGCAGCCGCCAGCGGGAGGGATTCTACGAGCAGTACTTC.

This clonotype showed up many times. V is TRBV3-1 and J is TRBJ2-3; 8 positions match TRBD2. The V gene end was trimmed by 3 bases and the J gene end by 4 bases; junction bases not matched to a gene: 12. Per germline, CDR1 LGHDT and CDR2 YNNKEL (reference sequence). The CDR3 runs to 17 residues. The CDR3 spells CASSHYRGGPTADTQYF. CDR3 DNA: TGTGCCAGCAGCCATTACCGCGGGGGGCCGACCGCAGATACGCAGTATTTT.

This sequence joins TRBV7-8 and TRBJ2-2; 11 bases align to TRBD1. Germline-derived CDR1 and CDR2 are SGHVS and FQNEAQ. The CDR3 has 17 amino acids. Trimming at V came to 4 bases and at J to 4 bases, leaving 8 bases not matched to a gene. DNA for the CDR3: TGTGCCAGCAGCTCCGGGACAGGGGGGTTGGGCACCGGGGAGCTGTTTTTT. This gives the protein CASSSGTGGLGTGELFF. The full variable domain, rest sourced from reference TRBV7-8 and TRBJ2-2, is GAGVSQSPRYKVAKRGQDVALRCDPISGHVSLFWYQQALGQGPEFLTYFQNEAQLDKSGLPSDRFFAERPEGSVSTLKIQRTQQEDSAVYLCASSSGTGGLGTGELFFGEGSRLTVL.

The table lists this clonotype with a few counts. This chain connects TRBV7-2 to TRBJ2-3; D remains ambiguous. The length of the CDR3 is 16 residues. Per germline, CDR1 SGHTA and CDR2 FQGNSA. V was shortened by 0 bases and J by 0 bases, with 10 bases between the two germline ends. DNA for the CDR3: TGTGCCAGCAGCTTAGCTAGGGTATCTAGCACAGATACGCAGTATTTT. This translates into CASSLARVSSTDTQYF.

The chain joins TRBV5-1 to TRBJ2-1; TRBD1 matches 7 bases. The CDR3 extends over 15 amino acids. CDR1 is SGHRS and CDR2 is YFSETQ in the germline V gene. V lost 4 bases to trimming and J lost 5 bases; unmatched junction nucleotides: 9. The CDR3 nucleotides read TGCGCCAGCAGCCCGGAGGCAGGGGGACACAATGAGCAGTTCTTC. Its translation is CASSPEAGGHNEQFF.

V and J are TRBV28 and TRBJ2-5, with D possibly called TRBD1 or TRBD2 (7 bases each). The CDR3 runs to 15 residues. The V gene lost 1 base and the J gene lost 4 bases, with 13 bases spanning the gap. Germline V CDR1 and CDR2: MDHEN, SYDVKM. As DNA, the CDR3 is TGTGCCAGCAGTTTATTGGCCAGGGGGGGAGAGACCCAGTACTTC. Its translation is CASSLLARGGETQYF.

This clonotype was seen a handful of times. This sequence joins TRBV5-1 and TRBJ2-3, with D unclear. V was shortened by 2 bases and J by 4 bases, with 14 bases between the two germline ends. The germline V gene has CDR1 SGHRS and CDR2 YFSETQ. This CDR3 has 15 residues. CDR3 sequence: CASSFLVTGPDTQYF. CDR3 bases: TGCGCCAGCAGCTTTCTCGTGACTGGCCCAGATACGCAGTATTTT.

This clonotype came up many times. The V call is TRBV28, the J call TRBJ2-1, with D possibly TRBD2 on 6 matching bases. V was clipped by 5 bases and J by 0 bases, with 17 bases between them. The CDR3 contains 17 residues. Germline V gene lookup returns CDR1 MDHEN and CDR2 SYDVKM. The CDR3 DNA sequence: TGTGCCAGCAGTACCCTTCACGGGGGTAGCTCCTACAATGAGCAGTTCTTC. Translating gives CASSTLHGGSSYNEQFF.

This chain connects TRBV28 to TRBJ2-7, with D tentatively TRBD2 (5 bases). Germline CDR1 MDHEN, CDR2 SYDVKM. The CDR3 runs to 14 residues. Trimming took off 8 bases at V and 4 bases at J, with 18 bases between the two ends. Here the CDR3 DNA reads TGTGCCAGCGCGCCGGGATCTCCTCCTTACGAGCAGTACTTC. Residues: CASAPGSPPYEQYF.

At least ten counts were recorded for this clonotype. V gene TRBV11-2 combines with J gene TRBJ1-2; 8 bases match TRBD1. V lost 1 base, J lost 4 bases, and 5 bases stayed unmatched. Germline V gene lookup returns CDR1 SGHAT and CDR2 FQNNGV. The CDR3 is made up of 15 amino acids. CDR3 bases: TGTGCCAGCAGCTTAGGCACAGGGGGTTTCTATGGCTACACCTTC. Translating it yields CASSLGTGGFYGYTF.

This clonotype has ten or more counts. The V call is TRBV5-1, the J call TRBJ1-1; D uncertain. Trimming removed 0 bases at V and 3 bases at J, with 15 bases between. The CDR3 consists of 16 residues. Per germline, CDR1 SGHRS and CDR2 YFSETQ. The CDR3 reads CASSLAGGRRDTEAFF. CDR3 in DNA: TGCGCCAGCAGCTTGGCAGGAGGTCGGAGGGACACTGAAGCTTTCTTT.

This chain connects TRBV7-2 to TRBJ2-3; the D call may be TRBD1 or TRBD2 (5 bases each). This CDR3 is 13 amino acids long. Germline V gene sequence: CDR1 SGHTA, CDR2 FQGNSA. Trimming removed 5 bases from V and 7 bases from J, with 13 bases in between. CDR3 amino acids: CASSETGPHTQYF. The DNA for the CDR3 is TGTGCCAGCAGCGAGACGGGACCTCATACGCAGTATTTT. Full variable domain (remainder filled in from reference TRBV7-2 and TRBJ2-3): GAGVSQSPSNKVTEKGKDVELRCDPISGHTALYWYRQSLGQGLEFLIYFQGNSAPDKSGLPSDRFSAERTGGSVSTLTIQRTQQEDSAVYLCASSETGPHTQYFGPGTRLTVL.

This clonotype was counted only a few times. V is TRBV29-1 and J is TRBJ2-5; possible D gene TRBD2, 6 bases. Trimming stripped 5 bases from V and 4 bases from J, with 14 bases between. CDR3 length: 13 amino acids. CDR1 and CDR2 from the germline V gene are SQVTM and ANQGSEA. The CDR3 loop is CSVWSGETETQYF. The CDR3, as DNA: TGCAGCGTTTGGTCGGGAGAGACAGAGACCCAGTACTTC.

The table lists this clonotype with a few counts. The chain is built from TRBV12-3 or TRBV12-4 and TRBJ1-5; a weak D match, TRBD1 (5 bases). The CDR3 has 13 amino acids. Trimming pared 8 bases from V and 4 bases from J, leaving 12 bases between. CDR3 bases: TGTGCCAGCGGTCTAGAGGGGAATCAGCCCCAGCATTTT. Translating it yields CASGLEGNQPQHF.

V and J are TRBV4-2 and TRBJ2-1; D may be TRBD1 (5 bases). There are 17 residues in the CDR3. The V and J ends lost 0 bases and 1 base respectively, with 13 bases between them. CDR1 and CDR2 from the germline V gene are LGHNA and YNFKEQ. For the CDR3, the DNA is TGTGCCAGCAGCCAAGATTTGCCAGGGATATCCTACAATGAGCAGTTCTTC. Protein sequence: CASSQDLPGISYNEQFF.

This clonotype was seen a few times. CDR3 in amino acids: CASSPVWGGEDEQYF. The CDR3 DNA is TGTGCCAGCTCACCCGTCTGGGGGGGCGAAGACGAGCAGTACTTC. The chain carries TRBV18 and TRBJ2-7; D is perhaps TRBD2 (7 bases). Germline loops: CDR1 KGHSH, CDR2 LQKENI. This CDR3 comprises 15 residues. Trimming removed 3 bases from V and 5 bases from J, with 17 bases in between.

This clonotype was detected only a few times. J is TRBJ1-6 and V is TRBV30; possibly TRBD1 for D (6 bases). The CDR3 has 15 residues. The germline gives CDR1 GTSNPN, CDR2 SVGIG (reference sequence). Trimming removed 6 bases at V and 4 bases at J, with 16 bases between. The CDR3 here is CACQTGSIYNSPLHF. The DNA for the CDR3 is TGTGCCTGTCAAACAGGGAGCATATATAATTCACCCCTCCACTTT.